The 22 T cell receptor beta chains below all came from one sample that was sequenced in a study of T cells in Graves' hyperthyroidism and ophthalmopathy. Amplification targeted TCR beta CDR3 regions from RNA transcripts. Initially, a first-round RT-PCR of the TCR CDR3 employed the HTBI primer set. TCRdb ran MiXCR on the multiplex PCR reads and lists one entry per CDR3 protein. The sample lists 500,000 to 600,000 distinct CDR3 sequences, 40% to 55% occurring once. The specimen was peripheral blood or thyroid tissue (not recorded which). The source of these receptors is a woman between 18 and 30 years old with Graves' hyperthyroidism.

This clonotype was seen at least ten times. V gene TRBV6-5 combines with J gene TRBJ2-7, with D possibly being TRBD1 or TRBD2 (7 bases each). CDR3 size: 14 residues. V was shortened by 6 bases and J by 0 bases, with 12 bases between the two germline ends. Germline values: CDR1 MNHEY, CDR2 SVGAGI. The CDR3 is CASSQRDSSYEQYF. The CDR3 DNA follows: TGTGCCAGCAGCCAGCGGGACAGCTCCTACGAGCAGTACTTC.

This clonotype was seen repeatedly, ten times or more. A junction boundary mismatches the germline segment, possibly from a read error. The chain joins TRBV20-1 to TRBJ1-5; possibly TRBD1 for D (5 bases). The CDR3 runs to 17 residues. Germline CDR1 and CDR2: DFQATT and SNEGSKA (reference sequence). The CDR3 protein is CSARGMYETDSNQPQHF. The CDR3 coding sequence is TGCAGTGCGAGAGGAATGTACGAGACAGATAGCAATCAGCCCCAGCATTTT.

A note on this clonotype: A read error is possible here, since a much larger clone lies one base away. The chain combines TRBV20-1 with TRBJ1-5; D is undetermined. V was pared by 0 bases and J by 10 bases, with 13 bases between. This CDR3 is built from 13 residues. Germline-derived CDR1 and CDR2 are DFQATT and SNEGSKA (reference sequence). The CDR3 region has the DNA TGCAGTGCTAGAGATATGGAGTTCAGCCCCCAGCATTTT. Translation: CSARDMEFSPQHF.

The V and J genes are TRBV7-2 and TRBJ2-5, with D perhaps matching TRBD1 or TRBD2 (5 bases each). CDR3 size: 14 residues. The V and J ends lost 5 bases and 2 bases respectively, with 12 bases between them. In germline, CDR1 is SGHTA, CDR2 FQGNSA. The CDR3 DNA reads as TGTGCCAGCAGCCTGGGACGGACGCAAGAGACCCAGTACTTC. It encodes CASSLGRTQETQYF.

This clonotype showed up just once. A junction boundary mismatches the germline segment, possibly from a read error. The rearrangement uses TRBV6-5 and TRBJ2-2; TRBD1 matches at 7 bases. Germline CDR1 MNHEY, CDR2 SVGAGI. The CDR3 spans 15 residues. The CDR3 nucleotides are TGTGCCAGCAGCCCTGACAGGGCGAACACCGGGGAGCTGTCTTGG. Translated, it gives CASSPDRANTGELSW.

This chain connects TRBV5-1 to TRBJ1-5; 9 nucleotides agree with TRBD1. Germline V CDR1 and CDR2: SGHRS, YFSETQ. V was clipped by 1 base and J by 0 bases; unmatched bases: 2. The CDR3 is 16 amino acids. CDR3 sequence: CASSLTGGSSNQPQHF. CDR3 nucleotide sequence: TGCGCCAGCAGCTTGACAGGGGGCTCTAGCAATCAGCCCCAGCATTTT.

This rearrangement joins TRBV2 to TRBJ2-1; TRBD2 is a possible D gene (6 bases). CDR1 SNHLY and CDR2 FYNNEI come from the germline V gene. The CDR3 extends over 15 amino acids. Deletions cut 7 bases from V and 0 bases from J, with 13 bases between. CDR3 coding DNA: TGTGCCAGCACCGGGACTGGGAGCTCCTACAATGAGCAGTTCTTC. Translating it yields CASTGTGSSYNEQFF.

The chain recombines TRBV7-3 with TRBJ2-7; D is possibly TRBD2 (5 bases). Germline CDR1 SGHTA, CDR2 FQGTGA. CDR3 length: 14 amino acids. The V end lost 5 bases, the J end lost 6 bases, and 17 bases lay between the germline ends. Written as DNA, the CDR3 is TGTGCCAGCAGCCAGAGGGATCAAAGCGGCGAGCAGTACTTC. It is translated as CASSQRDQSGEQYF.

In its sample, this clonotype was seen many times. V usage is TRBV6-5 and J usage is TRBJ2-6; D may be TRBD1 (6 bases). Germline V gene sequence: CDR1 MNHEY, CDR2 SVGAGI. This CDR3 is built from 15 residues. Trimming stripped 4 bases from V and 3 bases from J, with 10 bases between. This CDR3 is CASSLFRGGANVLTF. CDR3 in DNA: TGTGCCAGCAGTTTGTTCAGGGGTGGGGCCAACGTCCTGACTTTC.

The chain couples TRBV15 to TRBJ2-6; TRBD2 might be the D (5 bases). Germline V lookup: CDR1 LNHNV, CDR2 YYDKDF (reference sequence). The V end was cut by 3 bases, the J end by 4 bases, with 19 bases between. The CDR3 extends over 18 amino acids. Here the CDR3 DNA reads TGTGCCACCAGCAGGGGAGCCGATCAAGACACCGGGGCCAACGTCCTGACTTTC. Translating it yields CATSRGADQDTGANVLTF.

The V and J genes are TRBV24-1 and TRBJ1-1; D is uncertain. Germline loops: CDR1 KGHDR, CDR2 SFDVKD. Trimming shortened V by 7 bases and J by 0 bases, and 11 bases separated the two germline ends. The CDR3 is 14 residues long. CDR3 region: CATSTGLMNTEAFF. The CDR3 DNA follows: TGTGCCACCAGCACCGGGCTTATGAACACTGAAGCTTTCTTT.

This clonotype has ten or more counts. This chain connects TRBV6-6 to TRBJ1-1; D gene uncertain. V was pared by 6 bases and J by 3 bases, with 11 bases between. Germline CDR1 MNHNY, CDR2 SVGAGI (reference sequence). CDR3 length: 13 residues. This CDR3 is CASSHRPDTEAFF. For the CDR3, the DNA is TGTGCCAGCAGCCACCGGCCCGACACTGAAGCTTTCTTT.

This clonotype was counted ten times or more. The V and J genes are TRBV2 and TRBJ2-6; TRBD2 matches 12 bases. V gave up 4 bases and J gave up 4 bases; unmatched junction bases: 5. Per germline, CDR1 SNHLY and CDR2 FYNNEI. The CDR3 is made up of 17 amino acids. CDR3 residues: CASSGTSGTWGANVLTF. DNA of the CDR3: TGTGCCAGCAGTGGGACTAGCGGGACTTGGGGGGCCAACGTCCTGACTTTC.

The genes are TRBV20-1 and TRBJ1-1; possible D gene TRBD1, 5 bases. Between the trimmed V and J ends, which lost 6 bases and 0 bases, there was a span of 23 bases. This CDR3 spans 17 amino acids. Germline-derived CDR1 and CDR2 are DFQATT and SNEGSKA (reference sequence). This chain's CDR3 is CSASSPRQGTMNTEAFF. The DNA of the CDR3 is TGCAGTGCCAGCTCACCGAGGCAGGGCACCATGAACACTGAAGCTTTCTTT.

J is TRBJ2-3 and V is TRBV7-6; 8 nucleotides align to TRBD2. Trimming removed 1 base from V and 3 bases from J; junction bases left unmatched: 6. Germline V CDR1 and CDR2: SGHVS, FNYEAQ. CDR3 length equals 16 residues. CDR3 coding DNA: TGTGCCAGCAGCTTAGAGTACGCGGGAGGAACAGATACGCAGTATTTT. It is translated as CASSLEYAGGTDTQYF.

This clonotype occurred many times. This chain joins TRBV5-4 and TRBJ2-2, with a possible D match to TRBD1 (7 bases). V lost 2 bases and J 7 bases, leaving 12 bases between the germline ends. Germline values: CDR1 SGHNT, CDR2 YYREEE (reference sequence). The CDR3 loop spans 14 amino acids. The CDR3 coding sequence is TGTGCCAGCAGCTTTGGAGGGGGCGGCGGGGAGCTGTTTTTT. Translating it yields CASSFGGGGGELFF.

A few counts support this clonotype. The J gene is TRBJ2-7, the V gene TRBV2, with TRBD1 as a possible D gene (6 bases). The better agreement between TRBJ2-1 and the DNA end casts doubt on the J call. The CDR3 has 14 amino acids. Germline CDR1 is SNHLY and CDR2 is FYNNEI. CDR3 protein: CASSHRDIHYEQFF. As DNA, the CDR3 is TGTGCCAGCAGTCACAGGGATATTCACTATGAGCAGTTCTTC.

V gene TRBV29-1 combines with J gene TRBJ2-7; tentatively, D is TRBD1 (6 bases). This CDR3 spans 11 amino acids. CDR1 and CDR2 (germline): SQVTM, ANQGSEA. V lost 0 bases, J lost 7 bases, and 7 bases lay in between. In DNA form, the CDR3 reads TGCAGCGTTGAAGATCAGGGGGAGCAGTACTTC. Translating it yields CSVEDQGEQYF.

This clonotype was seen more than once but under ten times. V is TRBV20-1 and J is TRBJ2-2; D is undetermined. The CDR3 is 14 residues long. Germline values: CDR1 DFQATT, CDR2 SNEGSKA (reference sequence). With 3 bases removed from V and 3 bases from J, the gap between germline ends came to 11 bases. In DNA, the CDR3 is TGCAGTGCTAGGGGCGAAGGAGACACCGGGGAGCTGTTTTTT. Protein sequence: CSARGEGDTGELFF.

This clonotype was recorded many times. The rearrangement uses TRBV29-1 and TRBJ2-7, with D perhaps assigned TRBD1 or TRBD2 (5 bases each). This CDR3 has 12 amino acids. Germline CDR1 reads SQVTM; CDR2 reads ANQGSEA. Trimming removed 6 bases from V and 6 bases from J, with 15 bases in between. Here the CDR3 reads CSVRGADIEQYF. As DNA, the CDR3 is TGCAGCGTAAGAGGGGCCGATATCGAGCAGTACTTC.

The chain links TRBV10-2 to TRBJ2-5; TRBD1 or TRBD2 may be the D gene (5 bases each). V lost 8 bases, J lost 7 bases, and 17 bases lay in between. Germline values: CDR1 WSHSY, CDR2 SAAADI. CDR3 length: 13 amino acids. Here the CDR3 reads CASGRDGTRTQYF. CDR3 coding DNA: TGCGCCAGCGGAAGGGACGGGACCAGGACCCAGTACTTC.

The table lists this clonotype with many counts. The V gene is TRBV4-2, the J gene TRBJ1-1, with TRBD1 as a possible D gene (5 bases). CDR1 and CDR2 from the germline V gene are LGHNA and YNFKEQ. This CDR3 contains 14 residues. V shed 1 base and J shed 1 base, with 7 bases lying between them. This chain's CDR3 is CASSQGQWNTEAFF. CDR3 nucleotides: TGTGCCAGCAGCCAAGGACAGTGGAACACTGAAGCTTTCTTT.